These 10 T cell receptor beta chains share one sample of origin, sequenced in a study of ipilimumab plus nivolumab after autologous stem cell transplantation. This table comes from immunoSEQ multiplex PCR, and its TCRdb copy is limited to in-frame clones, with some not included. The sample includes about 40,000 clones, around 92% seen only once; the top ten take 0.75% to 1%. The source material was PBMCs, sampled in a trial of ipilimumab plus nivolumab as post-transplant consolidation. The receptor source for this set is a male donor with multiple myeloma.

This clone occurred once. The chain recombines TRBV7-9 with TRBJ2-2; D is ambiguous. The CDR3 contains 13 residues. The germline V gene encodes CDR1 SEHNR and CDR2 FQNEAQ (reference sequence). The ends were cut back, 8 bases at V and 1 base at J, with 8 bases in the middle. CDR3 DNA: TGTGCCAGCGGCCGCCAGAACACCGGGGAGCTGTTTTTT. This sequence encodes CASGRQNTGELFF.

V and J are TRBV11-2 and TRBJ1-1; TRBD1 matches at 10 bases. After removal of 5 bases from V and 4 bases from J, the junction contained 10 bases not matched to a gene. This CDR3 contains 16 residues. The V gene's germline CDR1 is SGHAT and CDR2 FQNNGV. As DNA, the CDR3 is TGTGCCAGCAGCCCGGGACAGGGGCTCAGGACCACTGAAGCTTTCTTT. It is translated as CASSPGQGLRTTEAFF. The whole variable domain, remainder taken from reference TRBV11-2 and TRBJ1-1, is EAGVAQSPRYKIIEKRQSVAFWCNPISGHATLYWYQQILGQGPKLLIQFQNNGVVDDSQLPKDRFSAERLKGVDSTLKIQPAKLEDSAVYLCASSPGQGLRTTEAFFGQGTRLTVV.

The chain carries TRBV2 and TRBJ1-2; D is unresolved. This CDR3 region has 13 residues. The germline V and J ends were trimmed by 3 bases and 0 bases, with 5 bases remaining between them. CDR1 is SNHLY, CDR2 FYNNEI, per germline. The CDR3 spells CASSETSNYGYTF. DNA for the CDR3: TGTGCCAGCAGTGAGACTTCTAACTATGGCTACACCTTC.

The sample holds one count of this clone. The V and J genes are TRBV20-1 and TRBJ2-7; no firm D call. Germline CDR1 reads DFQATT; CDR2 reads SNEGSKA (reference sequence). With 7 bases removed from V and 3 bases from J, the gap between germline ends came to 10 bases. The CDR3 length is 11 residues. CDR3 in amino acids: CSVGRNYEQYF. CDR3 DNA sequence: TGCAGTGTCGGCAGAAACTACGAGCAGTACTTC.

The J gene is TRBJ2-1, the V gene TRBV29-1; 7 positions match TRBD1. V lost 4 bases and J lost 2; bases outside the gene matches: 5. Germline CDR1 is SQVTM and CDR2 is ANQGSEA. This CDR3 is 14 amino acids long. The chain's CDR3 is CSVVRDSTYNEQFF. The CDR3 DNA follows: TGCAGCGTTGTTCGGGACAGCACCTACAATGAGCAGTTCTTC.

In this sample, this clone turned up once. The gene calls are TRBV28 and TRBJ2-5, with no clear D. The CDR3 covers 16 residues. Germline values: CDR1 MDHEN, CDR2 SYDVKM. The V gene lost 3 bases and the J gene lost 2 bases, with 16 bases spanning the gap. The chain's CDR3 is CASSFDRGWSQETQYF. As DNA, the CDR3 is TGTGCCAGCAGTTTTGACCGCGGATGGTCTCAAGAGACCCAGTACTTC.

The gene calls are TRBV4-1 and TRBJ2-3, with 11 bases that match TRBD2. Germline CDR1 is MGHRA and CDR2 is YSYEKL. The CDR3 has 17 amino acids. J was trimmed by 2 bases and V by 3 bases; bases with no gene match: 7. The CDR3 spells CASSQATSGATTDTQYF. In nucleotides, the CDR3 is TGCGCCAGCAGCCAGGCGACTAGCGGGGCGACCACAGATACGCAGTATTTT.

This clone occurred once. The rearrangement uses TRBV4-1 and TRBJ2-7; tentative D call: TRBD1 (6 bases). Trimming took 1 base from V and 0 from J, leaving 10 bases between them. Germline CDR1 and CDR2: MGHRA and YSYEKL. CDR3 length equals 15 residues. The CDR3 reads CASSQGQANSYEQYF. The CDR3 DNA reads TGCGCCAGCAGCCAAGGACAGGCCAACTCCTACGAGCAGTACTTC.

The chain links TRBV13 to TRBJ2-7; D possibly corresponds to TRBD2 (6 bases). The germline V gene has CDR1 PRHDT and CDR2 FYEKMQ (reference sequence). V lost 4 bases to trimming and J lost 0 bases, with 13 bases between them. There are 15 residues in the CDR3. This chain's CDR3 is CASSSRRLGSYEQYF. The CDR3 DNA reads as TGTGCCAGCAGCTCAAGACGACTAGGCTCCTACGAGCAGTACTTC.

Relative to its sample, this clone is medium-sized (0.01 to 0.1%). The chain is built from TRBV4-1 and TRBJ2-2; a weak D match, TRBD2 (5 bases). CDR1 is MGHRA and CDR2 is YSYEKL in the germline V gene. The V and J ends lost 1 base and 5 bases respectively, with 17 bases between them. This CDR3 has 17 residues. The CDR3: CASSQGDGELWTGELFF. The CDR3 bases are TGCGCCAGCAGCCAAGGAGACGGGGAACTGTGGACCGGGGAGCTGTTTTTT.